Sequencing of this T cell receptor (beta chain) was carried out in a study of cytomegalovirus exposure and HLA in healthy donors. Regarding this clone: The antigen is unknown.

General observations from the study: An observed cluster of highly shared sequence variants was recorded as a likely sequencing artifact. Accurate predictions that matched the HLA-A and HLA-B alleles of most subjects were reportedly made from TCR beta sequences. Most observed TCR sequences were rare, whereas some public TCRs were detected in many donors.

13 Jbeta primers and 60 Vbeta primers were used for the PCR. The protocol was immunoSEQ multiplex PCR, while the TCRdb copy is restricted to in-frame clones and leaves out a portion. The data show 120,000 to 150,000 clones, about 75% seen once. The CDR3 loop spans 14 amino acids. V shed 0 bases and J shed 3 bases, with 9 bases lying between them. Germline-derived CDR1 and CDR2 are SGDLS and YYNGEE. Source material: PBMCs. The clonotype comes from a woman aged 30 to 39 in good health and CMV-seronegative. The chain is built from TRBV9 and TRBJ1-2; D ambiguous. This CDR3 is CASSVAGYDYGYTF. The CDR3 nucleotides are TGTGCCAGCAGCGTAGCAGGATACGACTATGGCTACACCTTC. Full variable domain (rest looked up from reference TRBV9 and TRBJ1-2): DSGVTQTPKHLITATGQRVTLRCSPRSGDLSVYWYQQSLDQGLQFLIQYYNGEERAKGNILERFSAQQFPDLHSELNLSSLELGDSALYFCASSVAGYDYGYTFGSGTRLTVV.